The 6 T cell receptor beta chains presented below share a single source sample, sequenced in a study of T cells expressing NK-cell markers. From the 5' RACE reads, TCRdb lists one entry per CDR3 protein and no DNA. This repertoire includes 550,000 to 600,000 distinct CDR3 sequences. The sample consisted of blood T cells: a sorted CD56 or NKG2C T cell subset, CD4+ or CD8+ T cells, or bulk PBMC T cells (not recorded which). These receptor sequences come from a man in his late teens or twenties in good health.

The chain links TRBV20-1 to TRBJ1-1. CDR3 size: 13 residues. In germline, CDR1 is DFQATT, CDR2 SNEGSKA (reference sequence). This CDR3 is CSALREGRTEAFF.

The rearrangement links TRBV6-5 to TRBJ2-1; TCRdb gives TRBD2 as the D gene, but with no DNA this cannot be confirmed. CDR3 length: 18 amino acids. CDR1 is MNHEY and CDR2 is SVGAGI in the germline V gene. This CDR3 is CASSHTIYGGVSYNEQFF.

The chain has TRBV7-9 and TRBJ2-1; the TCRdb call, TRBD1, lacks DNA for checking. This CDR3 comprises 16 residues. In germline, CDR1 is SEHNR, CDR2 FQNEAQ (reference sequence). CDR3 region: CASSSAGGPGVIEQFF.

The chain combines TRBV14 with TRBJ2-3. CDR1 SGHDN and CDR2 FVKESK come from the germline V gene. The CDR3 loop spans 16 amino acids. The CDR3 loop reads CASSQNVAGGTDTQYF.

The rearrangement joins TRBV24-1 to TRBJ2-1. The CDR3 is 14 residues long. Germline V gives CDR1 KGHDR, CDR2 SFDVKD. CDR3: CATSDLWDPNEQFF.

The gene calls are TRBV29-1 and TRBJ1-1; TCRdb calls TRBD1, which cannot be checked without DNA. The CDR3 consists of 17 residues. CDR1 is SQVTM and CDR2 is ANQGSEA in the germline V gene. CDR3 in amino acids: CSALPVGKGALGAEAFF. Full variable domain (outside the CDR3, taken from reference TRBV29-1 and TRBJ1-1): SAVISQKPSRDICQRGTSLTIQCQVDSQVTMMFWYRQQPGQSLTLIATANQGSEATYESGFVIDKFPISRPNLTFSTLTVSNMSPEDSSIYLCSALPVGKGALGAEAFFGQGTRLTVV.